This is a list of T cell receptor beta chains from one sample in a study of cytomegalovirus exposure and HLA in healthy donors. Data came from immunoSEQ multiplex PCR; TCRdb stores just in-frame clones and leaves some out. Altogether 150,000 to 200,000 clones are present, about three quarters being singletons, with the ten largest covering roughly 6%. Sample: PBMCs. The source is a man in his forties or fifties in good health and CMV-seropositive. Both conserved end residues are part of each CDR3. Each record gives: J gene, V gene, D gene, clone size, CDR3 protein, CDR3 DNA. The D gene is left open where the match is weak. Only some rows state a clone size, as once, few, many or a class for expanded clones.

TRBJ1-2,TRBV27,NA,NA,CASSLVGRRRSGYTF,TGTGCCAGCAGTTTAGTCGGTCGGCGACGGAGCGGCTACACCTTC
TRBJ2-5,TRBV11-3,TRBD2,few,CASSPRRAGDGETQYF,TGTGCCAGCAGCCCCCGAAGAGCGGGAGATGGAGAGACCCAGTACTTC
TRBJ1-4,TRBV30,NA,NA,CAWSLQGNEKLFF,TGTGCCTGGTCCCTACAGGGAAATGAAAAACTGTTTTTT
TRBJ2-7,TRBV5-1,NA,once,CASSLGGAYYEQYF,TGCGCCAGCAGCTTGGGTGGGGCCTACTACGAGCAGTACTTC
TRBJ2-7,TRBV28,TRBD1,NA,CASRGQGDNYEQYF,TGTGCCAGCAGAGGACAGGGGGATAACTACGAGCAGTACTTC
TRBJ2-6,TRBV7-9,NA,NA,CASSRDPGGANVLTF,TGTGCCAGCAGCCGTGATCCGGGAGGGGCCAACGTCCTGACTTTC
TRBJ2-1,TRBV19,NA,NA,CATQAGSRYNEQFF,TGTGCCACTCAGGCGGGCTCGAGATACAATGAGCAGTTCTTC
TRBJ2-7,TRBV11-2,TRBD1,NA,CASSSYRGTTYEQYF,TGTGCCAGCAGCTCCTACAGGGGAACCACCTACGAGCAGTACTTC
TRBJ2-1,TRBV11-2,TRBD2,NA,CASSPGLAGVDEQFF,TGTGCCAGCAGCCCAGGGCTAGCGGGAGTGGATGAGCAGTTCTTC
TRBJ1-1,TRBV18,TRBD1,NA,CASSRTGGLNTEAFF,TGTGCCAGCTCACGGACAGGGGGCCTGAACACTGAAGCTTTCTTT
TRBJ2-7,TRBV19,TRBD2,NA,CASSSRLAGGPYEQYF,TGTGCCAGTAGTTCCCGACTAGCGGGAGGGCCGTACGAGCAGTACTTC
TRBJ1-5,TRBV5-1,NA,NA,CASSLDPFSNQPQHF,TGCGCCAGCAGCTTGGATCCGTTTTCTAATCAGCCCCAGCATTTT
TRBJ2-5,TRBV7-6,TRBD2,NA,CASSKEGTSGIGYQETQYF,TGTGCCAGCAGCAAGGAAGGGACTAGCGGGATTGGGTACCAAGAGACCCAGTACTTC
TRBJ2-2,TRBV28,NA,NA,CASSLSDSSGGELFF,TGTGCCAGCAGTTTATCAGACAGTTCAGGTGGGGAGCTGTTTTTT
TRBJ1-4,TRBV28,TRBD1,NA,CASSGQDTGREKLFF,TGTGCCAGCAGTGGACAGGACACCGGGCGTGAAAAACTGTTTTTT
TRBJ1-2,TRBV18,NA,few,CASSPLGGDGYTF,TGTGCCAGCTCACCATTGGGAGGGGACGGCTACACCTTC
TRBJ2-7,TRBV5-1,TRBD2,NA,CASSPGTSGTYEQYF,TGCGCCAGCAGCCCAGGGACTAGCGGGACGTACGAGCAGTACTTC
TRBJ2-7,TRBV11-3,TRBD2,NA,CASSTRTSGRPYEQYF,TGTGCCAGCAGCACACGGACTAGCGGCCGGCCCTACGAGCAGTACTTC
TRBJ2-6,TRBV28,NA,NA,CASRAGQPISGANGLTF,TGTGCCAGCAGGGCGGGACAGCCTATCTCTGGGGCCAACGGCCTGACTTTC
TRBJ1-4,TRBV7-9,NA,NA,CASSLRQGATNEKLFF,TGTGCCAGCAGCCTCCGTCAGGGCGCAACTAATGAAAAACTGTTTTTT
TRBJ2-1,TRBV5-1,TRBD2,once,CASSSDRGTSGRAPSYNEQFF,TGCGCCAGCAGCTCGGACCGCGGGACTAGCGGGAGGGCCCCCTCCTACAATGAGCAGTTCTTC
TRBJ1-1,TRBV27,TRBD1,NA,CASRGYQTGWHTEAFF,TGTGCCAGCAGAGGGTATCAGACAGGGTGGCACACTGAAGCTTTCTTT
TRBJ1-1,TRBV7-8,TRBD1,NA,CASSPREGAMGAFF,TGTGCCAGCAGCCCCCGGGAGGGGGCAATGGGAGCTTTCTTT
TRBJ1-1,TRBV9,NA,few,CASSAEINTEAFF,TGTGCCAGCAGCGCCGAGATTAACACTGAAGCTTTCTTT
TRBJ1-5,TRBV4-1,NA,NA,CASSQDLSNQPQHF,TGCGCCAGCAGCCAAGACCTTAGCAATCAGCCCCAGCATTTT
TRBJ1-2,TRBV15,NA,NA,CATSRDYGFYGYTF,TGTGCCACCAGCAGAGATTATGGCTTCTATGGCTACACCTTC
TRBJ1-1,TRBV29-1,TRBD1,NA,CSVGQGGTEAFF,TGCAGCGTGGGACAGGGGGGCACTGAAGCTTTCTTT
TRBJ2-1,TRBV7-6,NA,NA,CASSSYPLRGSSYNEQFF,TGTGCCAGCAGCTCCTACCCCCTCAGGGGTAGCTCCTACAATGAGCAGTTCTTC
TRBJ1-3,TRBV2,NA,NA,CASSVNQGITGNTIYF,TGTGCCAGCAGTGTAAATCAGGGCATTACTGGAAACACCATATATTTT
TRBJ1-2,TRBV9,TRBD1,once,CASSVEAQGARVGGYTF,TGTGCCAGCAGCGTAGAGGCCCAGGGGGCGCGGGTCGGTGGCTACACCTTC
TRBJ1-4,TRBV27,NA,NA,CASSDRGSGGEKLFF,TGTGCCAGCAGTGACCGGGGGTCAGGCGGTGAAAAACTGTTTTTT
TRBJ1-6,TRBV27,TRBD1,NA,CASSPADRVYSPLHF,TGTGCCAGCAGTCCCGCCGACAGGGTATATTCACCCCTCCACTTT
TRBJ2-3,TRBV15,NA,few,CATSRDGQDTQYF,TGTGCCACCAGCAGAGATGGGCAAGATACGCAGTATTTT
TRBJ1-1,TRBV4-1,TRBD1,NA,CASSRQGLVNTEAFF,TGCGCCAGCAGTCGACAGGGGCTAGTGAACACTGAAGCTTTCTTT
TRBJ2-7,TRBV28,NA,once,CASRSGQAGEQYF,TGTGCCAGCAGGTCCGGGCAAGCGGGCGAGCAGTACTTC
TRBJ2-1,TRBV30,NA,once,CAWSVRNEQFF,TGTGCCTGGAGTGTCCGCAATGAGCAGTTCTTC
TRBJ2-1,TRBV5-4,TRBD2,once,CASSLSLSAASGRHGQFF,TGTGCCAGCAGCTTGTCGTTGAGTGCGGCTAGCGGGAGACACGGGCAGTTCTTC
TRBJ2-4,TRBV5-8,NA,NA,CASSPDSHIQYF,TGTGCCAGCAGCCCAGACAGCCACATTCAGTACTTC
TRBJ2-5,TRBV7-2,NA,few,CASSGWMGETQYF,TGTGCCAGCAGCGGGTGGATGGGCGAGACCCAGTACTTC
TRBJ2-5,TRBV9,NA,NA,CASSVGQQETQYF,TGTGCCAGCAGCGTAGGACAACAAGAGACCCAGTACTTC
TRBJ1-2,TRBV7-3,TRBD1,NA,CASSLTGVAGGHGYTF,TGTGCCAGCAGCTTAACGGGCGTGGCAGGGGGCCACGGCTACACCTTC
TRBJ2-6,TRBV4-2,TRBD2,NA,CASRIGLAELSGANVLTF,TGTGCCAGCAGAATAGGCCTAGCGGAGCTATCTGGGGCCAACGTCCTGACTTTC
TRBJ2-6,TRBV27,NA,once,CASSFNSGANVLTF,TGTGCCAGCAGTTTCAACTCTGGGGCCAACGTCCTGACTTTC
TRBJ2-7,TRBV7-8,TRBD1,once,CASSTGTGVSYEQYF,TGTGCCAGCAGCACCGGGACAGGGGTTTCCTACGAGCAGTACTTC
TRBJ2-1,TRBV27,NA,NA,CASSPGTTLSYNEQFF,TGTGCCAGCAGTCCAGGGACAACTCTCTCCTACAATGAGCAGTTCTTC
TRBJ2-2,TRBV11-3,NA,NA,CASSPVMAGRSGELFF,TGTGCCAGCAGCCCAGTCATGGCAGGGAGGTCCGGGGAGCTGTTTTTT
TRBJ2-4,TRBV5-6,NA,NA,CASSFRVAQDIQYF,TGTGCCAGCAGCTTCAGGGTGGCACAGGACATTCAGTACTTC
TRBJ2-6,TRBV6-6,NA,NA,CASSADNSGANGLTF,TGTGCCAGCAGTGCCGACAACTCTGGGGCCAACGGCCTGACTTTC
TRBJ2-3,TRBV29-1,TRBD1,NA,CSVDGTAMADTQYF,TGCAGCGTCGACGGGACAGCCATGGCAGATACGCAGTATTTT
TRBJ1-1,TRBV6-1,TRBD1,few,CASSDGPGGPNTEAFF,TGTGCCAGCAGTGATGGTCCAGGGGGCCCGAACACTGAAGCTTTCTTT